This T cell receptor beta chain was found in a study of T cells in Graves' hyperthyroidism and ophthalmopathy (dated by TCRdb to between 2018 and 2021). Looking at the study overall: Peripheral blood was sampled at the time of initial diagnosis, prior to any treatment. According to the paper, TCR Vbeta CDR3 sequencing was carried out on about 140 peripheral blood samples, which came from over 40 ophthalmopathy, 75 to 80 hyperthyroidism and some 17 progressor patients. A discovery cohort of about a hundred patients, about 40 with Graves' ophthalmopathy and fewer than 65 with stable Graves' hyperthyroidism, was used to find distinguishing TCR V-J signatures. Whether ophthalmopathy could be predicted prospectively was tested in an independent validation cohort made up of approximately 19 hyperthyroidism patients plus 17 patients who later progressed to ophthalmopathy. The 75 to 100 discovery patients were randomly split 7:3 into training and test sets. The study also compared thyroid tissue and blood T-cell repertoires from roughly six Graves' hyperthyroidism patients. After blood sampling, hyperthyroidism patients were treated with methimazole at a starting dose of 30 mg daily, and ophthalmopathy patients were treated with high-dose intravenous methylprednisolone.

In the ophthalmopathy patients, disease was moderately to severely active, with a Clinical Activity Score of 3 or more, a NOSPECS grade of 4 or more, and a duration of less than 3 months. The study excluded patients with uncontrolled infections, other autoimmune diseases, pregnancy or lactation. Diagnoses were established on the basis of clinical symptoms, serum thyroxine and TRAb, thyroid ultrasound, and orbital computed tomography. Ficoll-Paque density gradient centrifugation was used to isolate PBMCs from around 10 ml of fresh peripheral blood. Total RNA was extracted using Trizol reagent, and RNA quality was assessed on an Agilent 2100 Bioanalyzer. Overall study results and their limits: Most expanded thyroid clonotypes (frequency above 0.001) were also detected in blood, suggesting blood repertoires may reflect thyroid immune responses. During validation, the model predicted progression to ophthalmopathy a median of around 6 months ahead of onset, with approximately 71% sensitivity and 72% to 80% specificity. Ophthalmopathy was separated from stable hyperthyroidism by a 13 V-J signature model, with about 86% sensitivity and 81% to 82% specificity obtained in cross-validation and 80%/75% obtained in testing. Sample size was not statistically predetermined, and investigators were not blinded to group allocation.

The table lists this clonotype with many counts. Its antigen target is currently unknown. No qualities accompany the bases; no much larger clone lies one base away. TCR beta CDR3 regions were amplified from RNA transcripts. A first-round RT-PCR of the TCR CDR3 used the HTBI primer set with the Qiagen OneStep RT-PCR kit. The libraries were constructed in a second round of multiplex PCR and then size-selected and purified. Paired-end sequencing of the libraries was performed with 100 bp reads on an Illumina HiSeq2000. The paper's data handling went like this. SOAPnuke was used to process the raw data, removing reads that contained adapters or uncalled bases, had a mean Phred below 15, or lacked an exact match to the constant primer or identifier. High-quality paired reads were merged using COPE v1.2.5, and each unique nucleotide sequence was defined as a clonotype. Clonotypes were aligned to IMGT TRBV, TRBD and TRBJ reference segments using MiTCR v1.1. The analysis was restricted to V-J combinations with a frequency above 0.0001, which together covered just over 98% of the repertoires. The TCS score was defined as the ratio of F50 (clonal expansion) to E x V (chaos), calculated using BLOSUM62-based TCRdist between CDR3 peptides within each V-J. Welch's t-statistics and random forest reduced around 520 V-J features to 13, which were used in a naive Bayes classifier (R e1071). The public reads were reprocessed in TCRdb via fastp at Q25 and MiXCR, keeping in-frame beta chains. When rows share a CDR3 protein, they turn into one entry using the most common DNA and genes. TCRdb's processing, not the authors' own work, is the source of the V and J calls. A total of under 600,000 distinct CDR3 sequences appear in this sample, more than 15% of them only once. Together, the top ten hold around 3.3% of the sample.

Trimming removed 3 bases from V and 7 bases from J, leaving 14 bases between the germline ends. From the germline V gene, CDR1 is SGHRS and CDR2 is YFSETQ. Including the terminal cysteine and phenylalanine, the CDR3 comprises 14 residues. The kept DNA is CDR3 alone, 42 bases in frame from the first base. Source material: blood. The chain was built from TRBV5-1 and TRBJ1-5, with a weak D call of TRBD1 (5 bases match). This clonotype originated in a woman aged 40 to 49 with Graves' ophthalmopathy. The DNA sequence follows: TGCGCCAGCAGCTCGGGGCCCCGCGGACAGCCCCAGCATTTT. It specifies CASSSGPRGQPQHF.